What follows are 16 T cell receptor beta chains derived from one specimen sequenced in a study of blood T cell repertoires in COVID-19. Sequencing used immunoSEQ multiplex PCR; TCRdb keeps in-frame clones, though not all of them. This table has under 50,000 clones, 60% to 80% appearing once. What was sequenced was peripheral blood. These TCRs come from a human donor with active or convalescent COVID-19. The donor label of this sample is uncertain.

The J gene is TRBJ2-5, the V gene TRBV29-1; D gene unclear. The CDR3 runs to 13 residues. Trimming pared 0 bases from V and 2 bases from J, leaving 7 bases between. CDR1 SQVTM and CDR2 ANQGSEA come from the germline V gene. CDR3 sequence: CSVEESLQETQYF. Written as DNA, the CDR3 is TGCAGCGTTGAAGAATCATTGCAAGAGACCCAGTACTTC.

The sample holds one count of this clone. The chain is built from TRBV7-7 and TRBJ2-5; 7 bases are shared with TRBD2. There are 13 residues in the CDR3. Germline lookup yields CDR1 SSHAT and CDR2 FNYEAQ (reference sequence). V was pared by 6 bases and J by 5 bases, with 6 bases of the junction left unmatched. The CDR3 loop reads CASSGEGGETQYF. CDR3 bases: TGTGCCAGCAGTGGGGAGGGAGGGGAGACCCAGTACTTC.

In nucleotides, the CDR3 is TGTGCCAGCAGCTTAGAGCACAGGGGATGGAATGAAAAACTGTTTTTT. Encoded protein: CASSLEHRGWNEKLFF. V gene TRBV7-2 combines with J gene TRBJ1-4; 7 bases are a match to TRBD1. V was clipped by 1 base and J by 5 bases; unmatched bases: 7. Germline loops: CDR1 SGHTA, CDR2 FQGNSA. This CDR3 is built from 16 residues.

This CDR3 is CATSSTGTGGTYEQYF. The CDR3 DNA follows: TGTGCCACCAGCAGTACCGGGACAGGGGGAACCTACGAGCAGTACTTC. The genes are TRBV15 and TRBJ2-7; the match to TRBD1 covers 11 bases. This CDR3 is 16 amino acids long. Germline loops: CDR1 LNHNV, CDR2 YYDKDF (reference sequence). The V gene end was trimmed by 3 bases and the J gene end by 2 bases; junction bases not matched to a gene: 6.

CDR3 protein: CASSVQAGGSETQYF. CDR3 nucleotide sequence: TGTGCCAGCAGCGTACAAGCGGGAGGTTCGGAGACCCAGTACTTC. The V gene is TRBV9, the J gene TRBJ2-5; TRBD2 aligns across 9 bases. The CDR3 consists of 15 residues. V lost 1 base to trimming and J lost 5 bases; unmatched junction nucleotides: 6. Germline CDR1 reads SGDLS; CDR2 reads YYNGEE.

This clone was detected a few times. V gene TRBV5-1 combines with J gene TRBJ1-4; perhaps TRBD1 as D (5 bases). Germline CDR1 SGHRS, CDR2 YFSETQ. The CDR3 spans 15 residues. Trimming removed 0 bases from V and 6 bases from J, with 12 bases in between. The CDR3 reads CASSLVGDSDEKLFF. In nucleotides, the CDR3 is TGCGCCAGCAGCTTGGTAGGGGACTCTGATGAAAAACTGTTTTTT.

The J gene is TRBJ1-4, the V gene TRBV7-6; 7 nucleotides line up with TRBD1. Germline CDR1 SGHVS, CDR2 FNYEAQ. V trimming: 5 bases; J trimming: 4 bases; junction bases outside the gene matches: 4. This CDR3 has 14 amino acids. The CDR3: CASSRRDSNEKLFF. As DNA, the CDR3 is TGTGCCAGCAGCCGGCGGGACAGTAATGAAAAACTGTTTTTT.

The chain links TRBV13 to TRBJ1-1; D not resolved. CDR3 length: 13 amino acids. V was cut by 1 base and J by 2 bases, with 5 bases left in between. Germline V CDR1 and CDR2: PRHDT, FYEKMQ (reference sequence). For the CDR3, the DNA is TGTGCCAGCAGCTTAGCGGGTAACACTGAAGCTTTCTTT. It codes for CASSLAGNTEAFF. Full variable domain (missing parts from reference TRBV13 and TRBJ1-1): AAGVIQSPRHLIKEKRETATLKCYPIPRHDTVYWYQQGPGQDPQFLISFYEKMQSDKGSIPDRFSAQQFSDYHSELNMSSLELGDSALYFCASSLAGNTEAFFGQGTRLTVV.

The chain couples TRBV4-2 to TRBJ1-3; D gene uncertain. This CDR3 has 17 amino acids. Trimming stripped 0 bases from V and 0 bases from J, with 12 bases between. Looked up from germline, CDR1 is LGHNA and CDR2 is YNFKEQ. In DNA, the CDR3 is TGTGCCAGCAGCCAAGAAGTAGTGCGAACCTCTGGAAACACCATATATTTT. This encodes CASSQEVVRTSGNTIYF.

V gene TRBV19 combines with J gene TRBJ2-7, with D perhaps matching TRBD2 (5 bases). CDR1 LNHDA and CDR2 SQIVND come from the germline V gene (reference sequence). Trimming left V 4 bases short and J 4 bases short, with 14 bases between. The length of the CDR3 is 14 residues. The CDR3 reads CASSKERSGYEQYF. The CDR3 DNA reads TGTGCCAGTAGTAAAGAGCGGTCGGGTTACGAGCAGTACTTC.

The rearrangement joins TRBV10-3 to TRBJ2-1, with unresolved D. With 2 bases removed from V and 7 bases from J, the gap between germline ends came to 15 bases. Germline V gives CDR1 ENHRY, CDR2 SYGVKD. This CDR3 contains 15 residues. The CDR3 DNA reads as TGTGCCATCAGTGAGCCCTTAGCCGTCGTTAATGAGCAGTTCTTC. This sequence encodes CAISEPLAVVNEQFF.

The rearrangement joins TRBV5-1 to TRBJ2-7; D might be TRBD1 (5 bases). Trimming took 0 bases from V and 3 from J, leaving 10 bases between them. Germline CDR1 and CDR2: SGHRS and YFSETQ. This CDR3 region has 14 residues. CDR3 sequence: CASSLEGALYEQYF. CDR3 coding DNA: TGCGCCAGCAGCTTGGAAGGGGCCCTCTACGAGCAGTACTTC.

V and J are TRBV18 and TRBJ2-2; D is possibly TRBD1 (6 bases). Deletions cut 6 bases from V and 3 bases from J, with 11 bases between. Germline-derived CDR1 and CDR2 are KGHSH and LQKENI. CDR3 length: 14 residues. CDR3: CASSSQGYTGELFF. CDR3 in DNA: TGTGCCAGCTCCTCACAGGGATACACCGGGGAGCTGTTTTTT.

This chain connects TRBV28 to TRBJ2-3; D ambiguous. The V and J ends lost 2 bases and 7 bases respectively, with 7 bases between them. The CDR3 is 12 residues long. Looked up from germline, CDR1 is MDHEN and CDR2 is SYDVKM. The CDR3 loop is CASSLERNTQYF. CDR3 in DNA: TGTGCCAGCAGTTTAGAGCGCAATACGCAGTATTTT.

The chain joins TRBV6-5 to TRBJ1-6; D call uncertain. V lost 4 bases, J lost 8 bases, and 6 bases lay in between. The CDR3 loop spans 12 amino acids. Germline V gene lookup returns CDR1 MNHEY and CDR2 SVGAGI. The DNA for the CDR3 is TGTGCCAGCAGTTCCCGAGATTCACCCCTCCACTTT. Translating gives CASSSRDSPLHF.

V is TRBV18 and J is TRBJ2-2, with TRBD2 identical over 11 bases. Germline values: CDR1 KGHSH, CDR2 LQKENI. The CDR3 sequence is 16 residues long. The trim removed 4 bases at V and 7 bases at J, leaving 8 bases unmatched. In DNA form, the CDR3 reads TGTGCCAGCTCACTCGGGACTAGCGGCCGTGGCGGGGAGCTGTTTTTT. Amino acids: CASSLGTSGRGGELFF. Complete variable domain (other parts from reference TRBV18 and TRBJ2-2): NAGVMQNPRHLVRRRGQEARLRCSPMKGHSHVYWYRQLPEEGLKFMVYLQKENIIDESGMPKERFSAEFPKEGPSILRIQQVVRGDSAAYFCASSLGTSGRGGELFFGEGSRLTVL.